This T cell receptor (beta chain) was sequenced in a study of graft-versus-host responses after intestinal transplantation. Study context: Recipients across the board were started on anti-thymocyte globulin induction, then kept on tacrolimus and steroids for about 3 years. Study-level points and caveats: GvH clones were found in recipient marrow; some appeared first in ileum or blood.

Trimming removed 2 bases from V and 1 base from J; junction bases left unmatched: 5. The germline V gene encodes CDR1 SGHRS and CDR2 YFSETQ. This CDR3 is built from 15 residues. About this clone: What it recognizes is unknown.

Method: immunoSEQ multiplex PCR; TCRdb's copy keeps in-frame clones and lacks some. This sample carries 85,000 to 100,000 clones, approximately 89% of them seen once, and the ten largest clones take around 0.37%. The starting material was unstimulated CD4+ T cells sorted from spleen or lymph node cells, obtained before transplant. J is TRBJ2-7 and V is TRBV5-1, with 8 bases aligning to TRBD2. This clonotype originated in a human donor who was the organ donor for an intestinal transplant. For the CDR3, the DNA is TGCGCCAGCAGCTTCAGCGGGAGTGGGTCCTACGAGCAGTACTTC. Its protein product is CASSFSGSGSYEQYF.